This paragraph reports one TCR beta chain. This sample is drawn from a study of beta chain features in type 1 diabetes. Since all of the isolated RNA was reverse transcribed, expressed TCRB transcripts were what got sequenced. The data were produced by immunoSEQ multiplex PCR, yet TCRdb's version contains in-frame clones alone and is incomplete. Here the sample spans hundreds of thousands of clones, 17% being singletons. The CDR3 length is 15 residues. CDR1 is SGHTA and CDR2 is FQGTGA in the germline V gene. The V gene lost 6 bases and the J gene lost 2 bases, with 14 bases spanning the gap. This receptor was obtained from a woman aged 18-29 years in good health. The V gene is TRBV7-3, the J gene TRBJ2-1; weak D call: TRBD2 (5 bases). The sequencing input was naive CD4+ T cells from blood. In nucleotides, the CDR3 is TGTGCCAGCAGTACTTCCGGACTTACCTACAATGAGCAGTTCTTC. Its translation is CASSTSGLTYNEQFF. Together with reference TRBV7-3 and TRBJ2-1, the CDR3 gives the full variable domain: GAGVSQTPSNKVTEKGKYVELRCDPISGHTALYWYRQSLGQGPEFLIYFQGTGAADDSGLPNDRFFAVRPEGSVSTLKIQRTERGDSAVYLCASSTSGLTYNEQFFGPGTRLTVL.